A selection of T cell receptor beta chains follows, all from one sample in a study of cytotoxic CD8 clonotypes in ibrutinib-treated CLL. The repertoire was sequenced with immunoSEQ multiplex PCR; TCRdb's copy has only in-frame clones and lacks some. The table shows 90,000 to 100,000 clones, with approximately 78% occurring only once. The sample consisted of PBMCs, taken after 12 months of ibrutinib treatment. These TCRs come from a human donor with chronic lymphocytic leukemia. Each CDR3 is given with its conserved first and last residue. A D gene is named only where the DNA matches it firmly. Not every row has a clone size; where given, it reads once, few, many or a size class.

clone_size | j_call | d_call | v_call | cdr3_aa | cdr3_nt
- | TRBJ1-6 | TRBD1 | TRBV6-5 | CASSLGQTANSPLHF | TGTGCCAGCAGTTTGGGACAGACCGCTAATTCACCCCTCCACTTT
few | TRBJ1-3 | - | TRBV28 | CASSSGGQGSGNTIYF | TGTGCCAGCAGTTCGGGGGGGCAGGGAAGTGGAAACACCATATATTTT
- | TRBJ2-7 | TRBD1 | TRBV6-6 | CASRDRFSYEQYF | TGTGCCAGCAGGGACAGGTTCTCCTACGAGCAGTACTTC
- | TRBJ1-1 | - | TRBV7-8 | CASSLAQGFVEMNTEAFF | TGTGCCAGCAGCTTAGCGCAGGGCTTCGTGGAGATGAACACTGAAGCTTTCTTT
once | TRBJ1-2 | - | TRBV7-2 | CASSFSGARGYTF | TGTGCCAGCAGCTTTTCAGGGGCGCGGGGCTACACCTTC
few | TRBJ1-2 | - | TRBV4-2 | CASSQVLTEMDGYTF | TGTGCCAGCAGCCAAGTCCTCACGGAAATGGATGGCTACACCTTC
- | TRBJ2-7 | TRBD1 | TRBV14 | CASSQERRPGQGYYEQYF | TGTGCCAGCAGCCAAGAGCGGAGACCGGGACAGGGGTACTACGAGCAGTACTTC
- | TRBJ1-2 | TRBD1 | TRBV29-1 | CSVDRGPPGYTF | TGCAGCGTTGACAGGGGGCCGCCCGGCTACACCTTC
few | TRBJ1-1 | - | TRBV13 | CASSSKTQGVDTEAFF | TGTGCCAGCAGCTCGAAGACACAGGGTGTAGACACTGAAGCTTTCTTT
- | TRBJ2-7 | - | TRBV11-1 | CASSSDRSSYEQYF | TGTGCCAGCAGCTCTGACAGGAGCTCCTACGAGCAGTACTTC
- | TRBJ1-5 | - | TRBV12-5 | CASGLIQGNSNQPQHF | TGTGCTAGTGGTTTAATCCAGGGAAATAGCAATCAGCCCCAGCATTTT
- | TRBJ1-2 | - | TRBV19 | CASSPGQGFNYGYTF | TGTGCCAGTAGCCCCGGGCAGGGGTTTAACTATGGCTACACCTTC
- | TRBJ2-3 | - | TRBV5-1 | CASRVGRGGSTDTQYF | TGCGCCAGCAGGGTCGGCAGGGGCGGCAGCACAGATACGCAGTATTTT
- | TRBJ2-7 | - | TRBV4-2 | CASSRKDSPYEQYF | TGTGCCAGCAGCCGAAAGGACAGCCCCTACGAGCAGTACTTC
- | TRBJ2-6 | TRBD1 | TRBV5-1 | CASSSGQGTNVLTF | TGCGCCAGCAGCTCCGGACAGGGGACCAACGTCCTGACTTTC
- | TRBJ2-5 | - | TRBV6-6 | CASNTRDQQETQYF | TGTGCCAGTAACACCCGGGACCAACAAGAGACCCAGTACTTC
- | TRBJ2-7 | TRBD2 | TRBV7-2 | CASSSNSGGYEQYF | TGTGCCAGCAGCTCTAATAGCGGGGGGTACGAGCAGTACTTC
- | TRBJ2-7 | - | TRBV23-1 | CASSQHREEVDEQYF | TGCGCCAGCAGTCAACACAGGGAAGAGGTAGACGAGCAGTACTTC
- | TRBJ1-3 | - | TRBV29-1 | CSVGGAISGNTIYF | TGCAGCGTTGGGGGGGCGATCTCTGGAAACACCATATATTTT
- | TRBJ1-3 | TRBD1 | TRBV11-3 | CASSFRDSSGNTIYF | TGTGCCAGCAGCTTCAGGGACAGCTCTGGAAACACCATATATTTT
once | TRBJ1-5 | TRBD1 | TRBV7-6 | CASSPRGRQPQHF | TGTGCCAGCAGCCCGAGGGGGCGGCAGCCCCAGCATTTT
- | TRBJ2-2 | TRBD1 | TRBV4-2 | CASSRQGQGNTGELFF | TGTGCCAGCAGCCGACAGGGACAGGGGAACACCGGGGAGCTGTTTTTT
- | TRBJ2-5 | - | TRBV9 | CASSARTGRWGGGQETQYF | TGTGCCAGCAGCGCACGTACAGGGAGATGGGGCGGGGGTCAAGAGACCCAGTACTTC
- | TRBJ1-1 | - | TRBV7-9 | CASSLGQVTEAFF | TGTGCCAGCAGCTTAGGACAGGTCACTGAAGCTTTCTTT
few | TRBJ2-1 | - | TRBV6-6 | CASSIYNEQFF | TGTGCCAGCAGCATCTACAATGAGCAGTTCTTC
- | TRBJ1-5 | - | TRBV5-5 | CASSSPRGDQPQHF | TGTGCCAGCAGCTCACCCAGGGGTGATCAGCCCCAGCATTTT
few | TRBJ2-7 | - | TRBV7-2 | CASSLAPGASSYEQYF | TGTGCCAGCAGCTTAGCTCCGGGGGCCAGCTCCTACGAGCAGTACTTC